Below, one TCR beta chain is given with its context. The data were taken from a study of T-cell reconstitution after alpha-beta-depleted transplantation in children. Preparation of the TCRbeta library was carried out with unique molecular identifiers. TCRdb reanalysed the PCR reads using MiXCR and keeps one entry per CDR3 protein. The sample comprises 200,000 to 250,000 distinct CDR3 sequences, under 30% of which are singletons, and roughly 2.6% rests with the top ten. The CDR3 is 15 amino acids. Germline V gives CDR1 SGDLS, CDR2 YYNGEE. Trimming left V 3 bases short and J 3 bases short, with 15 bases between.

Material: PBMCs, obtained before TCRalphabeta/CD19-depleted stem cell transplant. This TCR was sampled from a girl aged 2 to 10 with Fanconi anemia, due to receive a stem cell transplant. V and J are TRBV9 and TRBJ2-5; perhaps TRBD2 as D (6 bases). This CDR3 reads CASSATPGLEETQYF. CDR3 DNA sequence: TGTGCCAGCAGCGCAACACCGGGACTCGAAGAGACCCAGTACTTC.